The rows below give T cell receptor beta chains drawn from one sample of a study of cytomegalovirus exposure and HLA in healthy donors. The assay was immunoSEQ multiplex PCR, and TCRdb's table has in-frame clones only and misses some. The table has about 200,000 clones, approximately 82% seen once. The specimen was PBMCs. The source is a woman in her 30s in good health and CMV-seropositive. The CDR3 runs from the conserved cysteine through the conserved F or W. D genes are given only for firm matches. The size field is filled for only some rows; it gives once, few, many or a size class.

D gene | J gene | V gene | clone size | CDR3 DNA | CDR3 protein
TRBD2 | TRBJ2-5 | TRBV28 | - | TGTGCCAGCGCCCCCGCCAGGGAGGGCCAAGAGACCCAGTACTTC | CASAPAREGQETQYF
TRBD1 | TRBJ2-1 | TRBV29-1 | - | TGCAGCGTTGAGGAGGACAGGGGGCCGGGGAATGAGCAGTTCTTC | CSVEEDRGPGNEQFF
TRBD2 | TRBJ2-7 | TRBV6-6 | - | TGTGCCACCCTGGGACTAGCGCTCTACGAGCAGTACTTC | CATLGLALYEQYF
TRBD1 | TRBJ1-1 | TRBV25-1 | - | TGTGCCAGCACCAGTACAGGGGCCACTGAAGCTTTCTTT | CASTSTGATEAFF
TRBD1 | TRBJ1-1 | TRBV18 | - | TGTGCCAGCTCCCGAGGGGGCTACTTGGACACTGAAGCTTTCTTT | CASSRGGYLDTEAFF
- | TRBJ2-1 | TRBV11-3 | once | TGTGCCAGCAGCTTAGTCGGGGTACACAATGAGCAGTTCTTC | CASSLVGVHNEQFF
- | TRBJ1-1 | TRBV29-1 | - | TGCAGCGTTGGTCGACAGGAGCACCGCCCTCACGCTTTCTTT | CSVGRQEHRPHAFF
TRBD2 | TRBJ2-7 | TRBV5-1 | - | TGCGCCAGCCAACACATGACTGGGGGGGTCTACGAGCAGTACTTC | CASQHMTGGVYEQYF
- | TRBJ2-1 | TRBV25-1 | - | TGTGCCAGCAGTCCGGTCGGGGGACAGTTCGGGAAACAGTTCTTC | CASSPVGGQFGKQFF
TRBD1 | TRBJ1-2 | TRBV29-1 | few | TGCAGCGTAGGGGACAGGGATCGAGGTGGCTACACCTTC | CSVGDRDRGGYTF
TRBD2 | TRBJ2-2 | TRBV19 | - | TGTGCCAGTAGCCCAGAACTAGCGACCGGGGAGCTGTTTTTT | CASSPELATGELFF
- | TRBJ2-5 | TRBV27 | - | TGTGCCAGCAGTCAGGGGAGAGGTGAGACCCAGTACTTC | CASSQGRGETQYF
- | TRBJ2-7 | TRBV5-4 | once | TGTGCCAGCAGCTTGGATATCTCCTACGAGCAGTACTTC | CASSLDISYEQYF
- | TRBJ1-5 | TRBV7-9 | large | TGTGCCAGCAGCTTCGACAGTAATCAGCCCCAGCATTTT | CASSFDSNQPQHF
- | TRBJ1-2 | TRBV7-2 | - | TGTGCCAGCAGCCCCAAGGGCGGGGGAGAGTATGGCTACACCTTC | CASSPKGGGEYGYTF
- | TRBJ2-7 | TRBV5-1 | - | TGCGCCAGCAGCTTGGGGCCAGAACCCTACGAGCAGTACTTC | CASSLGPEPYEQYF
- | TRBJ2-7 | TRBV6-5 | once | TGTGCCAGCAGCGGGGGGCAGATGATCTACGAGCAGTACTTC | CASSGGQMIYEQYF